This T cell receptor (beta chain) was documented in a study of blood T cell repertoires in COVID-19. Across the whole study: Acute-phase and convalescent COVID-19 samples originated in the United States, Italy and Spain.

In the authors' methods: The authors estimated nucleated cell counts from reference gene primer amplification. Clones were sequenced by immunoSEQ multiplex PCR, and TCRdb holds only the in-frame ones, with some missing. V and J calls and clone size are as listed in that table; D and trimming were resolved from the DNA. The table includes roughly 70,000 clones, 79% detected once. The CDR3 totals 15 residues. Trimming cost V 6 bases and J 9 bases, with 18 bases left between them. Germline lookup yields CDR1 MNHEY and CDR2 SVGEGT. The rearrangement links TRBV6-2 or TRBV6-3 to TRBJ1-6; weak D call: TRBD1 (5 bases). The sample taken for sequencing was peripheral blood. The TCR comes from a woman in her sixties or seventies with acute or convalescent COVID-19. The CDR3 nucleotides are TGTGCCAGCAGCCAAGTCAATCAGGGCCGTTCACCCCTCCACTTT. Amino acid sequence: CASSQVNQGRSPLHF.